Given below is one T cell receptor (beta chain) in context. This clonotype is regarded as large (0.1 to 1%). Per-base quality was not reported, and no clone a single base away is much larger than it. PBMCs were labeled with CellTrace CFSE and cultured for 5 to 6 days in RPMI with 8% human serum plus peptide pools at around 1 ug/mL each. Unfixed proliferating CD4 T cells were sorted on a BD FACSAria as live CD56-CD19-CD16-CD3+CD4+ CFSE-low cells. Enrolled adults were healthy and seronegative for ZIKV, JEV, YFV, DENV and WNV by microneutralization screening. The samples were drawn from a phase 1 trial of an alum-adjuvanted Zika purified-inactivated virus (ZPIV) vaccine that was randomized, double-blinded and placebo-controlled. Peripheral blood mononuclear cells were isolated by standard procedure and were kept frozen in liquid nitrogen until use. The sample comes from a study of Japanese encephalitis immunity and Zika vaccine responses (dated by TCRdb to about 2021). Describing the broader study: Included participants received three 5.0 ug doses of alum-adjuvanted ZPIV at weeks 0, 4 and 28. Two to three months ahead of the first ZPIV dose, 11 to 12 participants were given JEV vaccine (IXIARO) as a two-dose regimen with the doses 28 days apart. For stimulation, either ZIKV structural-protein peptide pools divided into flavivirus-conserved and non-conserved sets were used, or JEV or YFV peptides matching the pre-vaccination. Before ZPIV, about a dozen participants were given one dose of YFV vaccine (YF-VAX), while eight or nine participants were flavivirus-naive. The study tested whether prior Japanese encephalitis virus (JEV) or yellow fever virus (YFV) vaccination shaped CD4 T cell responses to the Zika vaccine. The ZIKV peptides, 15-mers that overlapped by 11 residues, were chosen for containing NetMHCpan/NetMHCII-predicted epitopes with affinity below 50 nM. TCR repertoires were also analyzed from a few flavivirus-naive individuals at weeks 2, 6 and 52 after starting ZPIV vaccination. Over 5 representative participants per pre-vaccination group were picked for TCR sequencing, using samples from week 52 and from week 0, the point after pre-vaccination but before ZPIV. The paper's findings and limits, for the study overall: Only a few individuals showed CD8 T cell responses to ZIKV peptide pools, and those responses were very low in magnitude. The samples grouped by participant and showed no similarity across individuals, which suggests that no public TCRs were detected. In JEV-pre-vaccinated donors, the repertoire richness of CD4 T cells responding to conserved ZIKV epitopes dropped significantly after ZPIV. Only a subset of trial participants with three doses and adequate samples was analyzed, not the entire vaccinated cohort. Because there were not enough samples, the peptide pools could not be deconvoluted, which meant the specific peptides behind the cross-reactive responses went unidentified. Higher repertoire similarity across time-points and stimulations was observed in JEV-pre-vaccinated donors than in YFV-pre-vaccinated donors, indicating that more clonotypes were common to ZIKV and JEV stimulation.

The library came from 5' RACE. TCRbeta libraries were pooled in proportion to their sorted cell numbers before sequencing. Total RNA from sorted cells was extracted with RNAzol RT, and cDNA was made with an oligo(dT) primer and a template-switching oligo. The TCRbeta V-CDR3-J region was PCR-amplified with Kapa HiFi using a SMARTer oligo primer and a TCRbeta constant-region primer. A second PCR added Illumina adaptors and sample-specific index barcodes, with HighPrep bead cleanup and Bioanalyzer confirmation of a roughly 650 bp band. Libraries were sequenced on an Illumina MiSeq with 2x151 bp paired-end reads. The study's own analysis went as follows. Reads were demultiplexed with an in-house Java program, and TCRbeta annotations were assigned and clonotypes were counted with MiXCR. To assess repertoire overlap, Morisita-Horn indices from the R package vegan were used, along with UPGMA clustering and Circos plots of recurring clonotypes. Shannon diversity and richness were normalized to the highest possible value given the input cell numbers, yielding values from 0 to 1. CDR3beta sequences were aligned using MUSCLE, distances were calculated using SeqinR, and multidimensional scaling was plotted in R. Through fastp at Q25 and MiXCR, TCRdb rebuilt clones from the public reads, retaining in-frame beta chains. One record per CDR3 amino acid sequence lists the most common genes and DNA. TCRdb's processing, not the authors', yielded these V and J calls. The sample profile shows 800 to 1,200 distinct CDR3 sequences; around 3% of them were found once. About a sixth of the sample is in the top ten clones.

The CDR3 covers 17 residues, taking in both the cysteine and the phenylalanine. Just CDR3 DNA is preserved here, 51 bases in frame from base 1. After removal of 2 bases from V and 6 bases from J, the junction retains 14 bases not matched to a gene. For CDR1 and CDR2, the germline V gene (reference sequence) lists SGHKS and YYEKEE. This chain joins TRBV5-5 to TRBJ2-4, with 7 junctional bases fitting TRBD2. This TCR derives from an adult man who received an inactivated Zika virus vaccine. The sequences come from antigen-activated CD4+ T cells from blood, cultured, collected during a Zika inactivated vaccine study. CDR3 sequence: CASSFEGVGLAVNIQYF. DNA sequence: TGTGCCAGCAGCTTCGAGGGTGTCGGCCTAGCGGTAAACATTCAGTACTTC.